The present T cell receptor (beta chain) was sequenced within a study of low-dose radiotherapy and immunotherapy resistance in tumors. Covering alpha and beta chains, TRAV- and TRBV-specific primers were used for the first-strand cDNA. With a V-primer adapter and a constant-region primer, TCRs were amplified for 20 PCR cycles. TCRdb ran MiXCR on the reads and lists one entry per CDR3 protein. Here the sample spans 65,000 to 85,000 distinct CDR3 sequences, less than 20% being singletons. Germline CDR1 and CDR2: MDHEN and SYDVKM. V was clipped by 10 bases and J by 0 bases, with 16 bases between them. This CDR3 region has 15 residues. The time point was: after trial treatment. Specified treatment: LDRT plus nivolumab, ipilimumab, low-dose cyclophosphamide and aspirin (RACIN trial). This clonotype appeared many times.

The origin of this receptor is a male donor with prostate cancer. This rearrangement joins TRBV28 to TRBJ2-1; D possibly corresponds to TRBD1 (5 bases). The sample was PBMCs, taken after low-dose radiotherapy plus immunotherapy. The CDR3: CATFSQGDSYNEQFF. The CDR3 nucleotides are TGTGCCACCTTCTCTCAGGGCGACTCCTACAATGAGCAGTTCTTC.